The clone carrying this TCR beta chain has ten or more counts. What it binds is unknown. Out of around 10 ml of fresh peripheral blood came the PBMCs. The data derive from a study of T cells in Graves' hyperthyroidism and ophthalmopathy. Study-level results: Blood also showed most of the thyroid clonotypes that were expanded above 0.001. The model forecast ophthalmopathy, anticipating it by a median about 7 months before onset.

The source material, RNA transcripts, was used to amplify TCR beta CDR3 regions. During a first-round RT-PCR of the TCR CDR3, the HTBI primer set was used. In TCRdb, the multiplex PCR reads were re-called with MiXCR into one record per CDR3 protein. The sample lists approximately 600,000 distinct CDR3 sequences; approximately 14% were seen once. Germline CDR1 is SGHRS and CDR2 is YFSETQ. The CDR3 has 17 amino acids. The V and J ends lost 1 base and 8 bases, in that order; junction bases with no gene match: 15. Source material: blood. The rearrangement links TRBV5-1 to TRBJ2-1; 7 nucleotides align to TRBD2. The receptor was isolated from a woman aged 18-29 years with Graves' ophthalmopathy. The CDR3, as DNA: TGCGCCAGCAGCTTGCTCCCCGGGGCGGGAGCAATCGATGAGCAGTTCTTC. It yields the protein CASSLLPGAGAIDEQFF.